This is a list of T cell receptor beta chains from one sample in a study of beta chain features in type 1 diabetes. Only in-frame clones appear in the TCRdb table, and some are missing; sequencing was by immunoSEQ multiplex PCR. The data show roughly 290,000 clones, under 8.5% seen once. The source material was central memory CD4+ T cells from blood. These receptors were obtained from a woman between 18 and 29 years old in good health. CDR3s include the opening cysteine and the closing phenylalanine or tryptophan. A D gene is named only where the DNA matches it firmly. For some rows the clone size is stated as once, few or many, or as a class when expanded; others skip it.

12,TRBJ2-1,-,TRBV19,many,CASSISERRWFF,TGTGCCAGTAGTATATCGGAGCGGAGGTGGTTCTTC
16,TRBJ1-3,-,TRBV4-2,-,CASSQGLGEAGNTIYF,TGTGCCAGCAGCCAAGGTCTTGGTGAGGCTGGAAACACCATATATTTT
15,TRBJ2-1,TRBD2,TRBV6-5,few,CASTVGLARRNEQFF,TGTGCCAGCACCGTAGGACTAGCCCGGCGAAATGAGCAGTTCTTC
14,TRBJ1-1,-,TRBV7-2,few,CASSIQTGNTEAFF,TGTGCCAGCAGCATACAGACAGGGAACACTGAAGCTTTCTTT
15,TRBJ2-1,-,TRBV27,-,CASSRLGPSYNEQFF,TGTGCCAGCTCCCGGCTGGGGCCATCCTACAATGAGCAGTTCTTC
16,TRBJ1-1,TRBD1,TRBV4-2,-,CASSQEPTGLDTEAFF,TGTGCCAGCAGCCAAGAACCGACAGGGCTGGACACTGAAGCTTTCTTT
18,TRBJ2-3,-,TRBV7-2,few,CASSPRYALAAGTDTQYF,TGTGCCAGCAGCCCACGATACGCTTTAGCGGCCGGCACAGATACGCAGTATTTT
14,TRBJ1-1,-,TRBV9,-,CASSAGTLNTEAFF,TGTGCCAGCAGCGCAGGGACGCTGAACACTGAAGCTTTCTTT
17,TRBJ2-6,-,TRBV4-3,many,CASSQDQSSSGANVLTF,TGCGCCAGCAGCCAAGACCAGTCAAGCTCTGGGGCCAACGTCCTGACTTTC
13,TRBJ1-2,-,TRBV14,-,CASSQDLDYGYTF,TGTGCCAGCAGCCAAGATCTCGACTATGGCTACACCTTC
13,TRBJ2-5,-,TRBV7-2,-,CASSRGQQETQYF,TGTGCCAGCAGCCGCGGACAGCAAGAGACCCAGTACTTC
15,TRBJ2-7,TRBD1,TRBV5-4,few,CASSPPGTGAYEQYF,TGTGCCAGCAGCCCCCCCGGGACAGGGGCCTACGAGCAGTACTTC
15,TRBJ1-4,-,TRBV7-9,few,CASSADGQPNEKLFF,TGTGCCAGCAGCGCTGACGGACAGCCGAATGAAAAACTGTTTTTT
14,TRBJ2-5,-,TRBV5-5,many,CASSLASEWETQYF,TGTGCCAGCAGCTTGGCATCGGAGTGGGAGACCCAGTACTTC
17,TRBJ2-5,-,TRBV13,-,CASSPNRGQPGQETQYF,TGTGCCAGCAGCCCCAACCGTGGACAGCCGGGACAAGAGACCCAGTACTTC
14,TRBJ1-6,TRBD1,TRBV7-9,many,CASSFQGGNSPLHF,TGTGCCAGCAGCTTCCAGGGGGGGAATTCACCCCTCCACTTT
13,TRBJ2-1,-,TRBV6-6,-,CASSSFTGNEQFF,TGTGCCAGCAGTTCCTTTACAGGGAATGAGCAGTTCTTC
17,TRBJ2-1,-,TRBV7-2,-,CASSLNGLRGAYNEQFF,TGTGCCAGCAGCTTAAACGGTCTGAGGGGGGCCTACAATGAGCAGTTCTTC
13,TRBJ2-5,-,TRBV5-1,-,CASSFGGGETQYF,TGCGCCAGCAGCTTTGGGGGAGGAGAGACCCAGTACTTC
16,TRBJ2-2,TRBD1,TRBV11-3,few,CASRSEGQGSTGELFF,TGTGCCAGCAGATCGGAGGGACAGGGGAGCACCGGGGAGCTGTTTTTT
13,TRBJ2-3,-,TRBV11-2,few,CASSGQRVHTQYF,TGTGCCAGCAGCGGCCAGCGCGTCCATACGCAGTATTTT
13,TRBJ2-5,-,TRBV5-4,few,CASSLKSQETQYF,TGTGCCAGCAGCTTAAAAAGCCAGGAGACCCAGTACTTC
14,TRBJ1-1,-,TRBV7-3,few,CASSLKAMNTEAFF,TGTGCCAGCAGCTTGAAGGCAATGAACACTGAAGCTTTCTTT
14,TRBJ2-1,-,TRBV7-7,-,CASSPLQGFNEQFF,TGTGCTAGCAGCCCGCTACAGGGTTTCAATGAGCAGTTCTTC
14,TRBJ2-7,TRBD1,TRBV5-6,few,CASSLLDRAYEQYF,TGTGCCAGCAGCCTCTTGGACAGGGCTTACGAGCAGTACTTC
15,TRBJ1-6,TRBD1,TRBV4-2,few,CASSPYRGANSPLHF,TGTGCCAGCAGCCCGTACAGGGGAGCTAATTCACCCCTCCACTTT
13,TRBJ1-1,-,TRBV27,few,CASSLREGTEAFF,TGTGCCAGCAGTTTACGGGAGGGCACTGAAGCTTTCTTT
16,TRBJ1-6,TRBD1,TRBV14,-,CASSQGTGTGLSPLHF,TGTGCCAGCAGCCAAGGTACCGGGACAGGGTTGTCACCCCTCCACTTT
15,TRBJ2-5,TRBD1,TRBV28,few,CASSLAQGNQETQYF,TGTGCCAGCAGCCTAGCACAGGGGAACCAAGAGACCCAGTACTTC
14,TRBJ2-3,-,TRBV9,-,CASNPGLASDTQYF,TGTGCCAGCAATCCGGGACTTGCCTCAGATACGCAGTATTTT
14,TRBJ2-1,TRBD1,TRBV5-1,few,CASSTGGTYNEQFF,TGCGCCAGCAGCACAGGGGGCACCTACAATGAGCAGTTCTTC
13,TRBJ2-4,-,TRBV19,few,CASSGSDKNIQYF,TGTGCCAGTTCGGGATCCGATAAAAACATTCAGTACTTC
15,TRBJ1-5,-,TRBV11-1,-,CASSFGRGRNQPQHF,TGTGCCAGCAGCTTCGGCCGGGGCCGGAATCAGCCCCAGCATTTT
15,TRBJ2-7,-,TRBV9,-,CASSASLGGGYEQYF,TGTGCCAGCAGCGCTTCGTTGGGAGGGGGTTACGAGCAGTACTTC
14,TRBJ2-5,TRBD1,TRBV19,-,CASSDTGDRETQYF,TGTGCCAGTAGTGATACAGGGGATCGAGAGACCCAGTACTTC
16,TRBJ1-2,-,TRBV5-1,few,CASSFGGGSLDYGYTF,TGCGCCAGCAGCTTCGGGGGTGGTTCCTTGGACTATGGCTACACCTTC
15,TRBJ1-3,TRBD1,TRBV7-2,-,CASSSQGSSGNTIYF,TGTGCCAGCAGCTCACAGGGGAGCTCTGGAAACACCATATATTTT